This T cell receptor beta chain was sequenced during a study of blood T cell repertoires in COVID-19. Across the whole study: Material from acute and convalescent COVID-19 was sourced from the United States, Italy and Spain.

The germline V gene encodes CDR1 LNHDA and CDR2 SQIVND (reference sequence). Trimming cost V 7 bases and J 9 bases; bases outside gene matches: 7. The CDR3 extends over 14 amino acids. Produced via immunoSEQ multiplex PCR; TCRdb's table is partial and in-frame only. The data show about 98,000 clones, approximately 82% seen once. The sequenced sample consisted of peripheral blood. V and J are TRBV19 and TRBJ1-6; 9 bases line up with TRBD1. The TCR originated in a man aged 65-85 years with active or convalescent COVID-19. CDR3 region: CASTLQGAGSPLHF. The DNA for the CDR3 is TGTGCCAGTACCTTACAGGGGGCAGGTTCACCCCTCCACTTT.